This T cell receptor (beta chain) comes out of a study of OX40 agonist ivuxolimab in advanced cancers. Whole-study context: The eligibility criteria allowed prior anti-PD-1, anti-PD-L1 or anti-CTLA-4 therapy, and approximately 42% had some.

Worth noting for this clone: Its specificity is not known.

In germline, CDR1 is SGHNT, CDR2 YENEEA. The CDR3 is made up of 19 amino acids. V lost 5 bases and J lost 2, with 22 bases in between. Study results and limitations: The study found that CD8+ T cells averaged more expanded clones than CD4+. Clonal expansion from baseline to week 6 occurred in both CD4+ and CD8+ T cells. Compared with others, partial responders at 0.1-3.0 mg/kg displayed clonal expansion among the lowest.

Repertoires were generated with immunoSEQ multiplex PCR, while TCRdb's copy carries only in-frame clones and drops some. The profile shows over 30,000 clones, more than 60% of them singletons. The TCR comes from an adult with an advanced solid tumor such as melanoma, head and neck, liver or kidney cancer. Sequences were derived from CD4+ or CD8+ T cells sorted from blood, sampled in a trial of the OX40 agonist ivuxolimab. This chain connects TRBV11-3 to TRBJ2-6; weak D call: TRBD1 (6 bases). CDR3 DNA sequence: TGTGCCAGCAGCCCAGGCAGGGGACAACCACAGGCTGGGGCCAACGTCCTGACTTTC. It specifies CASSPGRGQPQAGANVLTF.